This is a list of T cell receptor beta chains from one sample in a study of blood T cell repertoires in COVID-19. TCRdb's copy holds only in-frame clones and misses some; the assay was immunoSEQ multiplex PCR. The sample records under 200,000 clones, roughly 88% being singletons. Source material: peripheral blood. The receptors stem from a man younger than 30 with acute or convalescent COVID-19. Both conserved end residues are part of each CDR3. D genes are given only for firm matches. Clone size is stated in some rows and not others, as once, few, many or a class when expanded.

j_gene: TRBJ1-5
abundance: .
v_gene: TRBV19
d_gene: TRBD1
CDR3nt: TGTGCCAGTAGTATGGGAAGAATTCAGGGGGATCAGCCCCAGCATTTT
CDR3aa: CASSMGRIQGDQPQHF

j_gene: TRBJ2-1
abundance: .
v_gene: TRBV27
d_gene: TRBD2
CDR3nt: TGTGCCAGCATAGGGTTAGCGGGAACTGAGCAGTTCTTC
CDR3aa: CASIGLAGTEQFF

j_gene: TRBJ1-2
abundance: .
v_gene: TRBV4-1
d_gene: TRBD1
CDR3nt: TGCGCCAGCAGCCAAGCCAGGGACAGGGTAGGATGGGGCTACACCTTC
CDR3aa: CASSQARDRVGWGYTF

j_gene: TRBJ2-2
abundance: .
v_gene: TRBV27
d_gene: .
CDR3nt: TGTGCCAGCAGTCGACTAAACACCGGGGAGCTGTTTTTT
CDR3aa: CASSRLNTGELFF

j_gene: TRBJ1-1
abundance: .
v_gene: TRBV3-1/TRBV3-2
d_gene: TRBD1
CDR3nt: TGTGCCAGCAGCCCCCCTCCGGGACAGGGGCTTACTGAAGCTTTCTTT
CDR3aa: CASSPPPGQGLTEAFF

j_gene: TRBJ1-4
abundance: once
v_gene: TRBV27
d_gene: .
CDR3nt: TGTGCCAGCAGTTTATTGGGGGCAGAGCAGGAACTGTTTTTT
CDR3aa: CASSLLGAEQELFF

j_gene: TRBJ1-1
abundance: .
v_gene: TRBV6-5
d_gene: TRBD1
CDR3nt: TGTGCCAGCAGACCGGACAGGGGGCAGGGCACTGAAGCTTTCTTT
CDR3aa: CASRPDRGQGTEAFF

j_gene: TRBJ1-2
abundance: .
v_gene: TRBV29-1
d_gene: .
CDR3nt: TGCAGCGTTGAAGACCGAGGTTCTAACTATGGCTACACCTTC
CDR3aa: CSVEDRGSNYGYTF

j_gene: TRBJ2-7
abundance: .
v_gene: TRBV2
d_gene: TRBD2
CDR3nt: TGTGCCAGCAGTTCATCTAGCGGATTACTTTGGTACTTC
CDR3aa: CASSSSSGLLWYF

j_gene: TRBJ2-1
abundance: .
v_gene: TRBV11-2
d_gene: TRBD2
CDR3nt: TGTGCCAGCAGCTTAGAAGGACTAGCGACTAATAATGAGCAGTTCTTC
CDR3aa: CASSLEGLATNNEQFF

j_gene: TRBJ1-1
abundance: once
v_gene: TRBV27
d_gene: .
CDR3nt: TGTGCCAGCAGTCAACGGACAAGGAAGAACACTGAAGCTTTCTTT
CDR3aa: CASSQRTRKNTEAFF

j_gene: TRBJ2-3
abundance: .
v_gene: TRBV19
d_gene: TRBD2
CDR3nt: TGTGCCAGTAGTATAGTTGGAGGACTAGATATCCCCACAGATACGCAGTATTTT
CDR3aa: CASSIVGGLDIPTDTQYF

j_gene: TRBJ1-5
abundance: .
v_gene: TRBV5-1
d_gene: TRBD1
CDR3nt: TGCGCCAGCAGCTCAACAGGGGCCCAGCCCCAGCATTTT
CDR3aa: CASSSTGAQPQHF

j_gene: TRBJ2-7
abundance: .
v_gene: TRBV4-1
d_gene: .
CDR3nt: TGCGCCAGCAGCCAAGATTCGGTGAAGCAGTACTTC
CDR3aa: CASSQDSVKQYF

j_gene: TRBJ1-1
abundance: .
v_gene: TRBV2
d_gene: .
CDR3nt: TGTGCCAGCATCTTCCAGGTTGGGGCCGGGAACACTGAAGCTTTCTTT
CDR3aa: CASIFQVGAGNTEAFF

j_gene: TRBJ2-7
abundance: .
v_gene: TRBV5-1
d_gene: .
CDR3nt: TGCGCCAGCAGCTTGGTCGGGAGCCCCTACGAGCAGTACTTC
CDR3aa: CASSLVGSPYEQYF

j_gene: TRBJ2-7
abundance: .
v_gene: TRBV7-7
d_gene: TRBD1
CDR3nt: TGTGCCAGCAGCGCCGGGACAGGGGAAGGCTACGAGCAGTACTTC
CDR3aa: CASSAGTGEGYEQYF

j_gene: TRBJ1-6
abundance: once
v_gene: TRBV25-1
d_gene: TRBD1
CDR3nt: TGTGCCAGCAGTGAATCGGACAGGTTTAATTCACCCCTCCACTTT
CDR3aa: CASSESDRFNSPLHF

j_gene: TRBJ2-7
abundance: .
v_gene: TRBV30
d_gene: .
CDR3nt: TGTGCCTGGAGCGCCAGTGAATGGGAGCAGTACTTC
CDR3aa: CAWSASEWEQYF

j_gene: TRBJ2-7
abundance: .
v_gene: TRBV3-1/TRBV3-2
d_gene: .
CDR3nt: TGTGCCAGCAGCCAAGATAGAGGGAGGCCAGCTTTGGAGCAGTACTTC
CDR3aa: CASSQDRGRPALEQYF

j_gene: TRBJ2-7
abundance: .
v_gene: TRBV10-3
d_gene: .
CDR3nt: TGTGCCATCGGAGGGGGGGTAAGCTCCGAGCAGTACTTC
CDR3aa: CAIGGGVSSEQYF

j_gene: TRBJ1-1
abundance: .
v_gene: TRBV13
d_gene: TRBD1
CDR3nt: TGTGCCAGCAGCCTAGAACAGGGGGGGTGGACTGAAGCTTTCTTT
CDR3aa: CASSLEQGGWTEAFF